The present T cell receptor (beta chain) was sequenced within a study of T cell repertoires in cytomegalovirus infection. On the study more broadly: Carrying CMV and the relevant HLA type showed in public TCR beta signatures. Study-wide results and caveats: The ex vivo response was dominated by HLA-C-restricted CMV-specific TCR beta clonotypes.

The CDR3 is 14 residues long. The germline CDR1 and CDR2 sequences are SGHTA and FQGTGA. V lost 1 base and J lost 9, with 13 bases in between. TCRdb re-analysed the reads in MiXCR, keeping a single row per CDR3 protein. The sample holds 300,000 to 400,000 distinct CDR3 sequences, 25% to 35% seen once. In regard to this clonotype: Its matching antigen is unknown.

The chain couples TRBV7-3 to TRBJ2-1; D is possibly TRBD2 (6 bases). The sequencing used cultured PBMCs, collected from culture after CMV antigen stimulation. The TCR comes from a human donor in good health (CMV status not recorded). Some clones in this sample may be carry-over from other donors' samples. The CDR3 is CASSLSPGVGEQFF. CDR3 in DNA: TGTGCCAGCAGCTTAAGTCCGGGAGTAGGTGAGCAGTTCTTC.